This TCR beta chain originates from a study of technical replicates of blood from several donors. V was clipped by 6 bases and J by 5 bases; unmatched bases: 11. The V gene's germline CDR1 is ENHRY and CDR2 SYGVKD. The CDR3 sequence is 15 residues long. Generated by immunoSEQ multiplex PCR, the TCRdb table keeps only in-frame clones and is missing some. The sample consists of tens of thousands of clones, around 96% of them appearing once. This rearrangement joins TRBV10-3 to TRBJ1-1; 8 bases are a match to TRBD1. The receptor was derived from a human donor in good health. The sample taken for sequencing was T cells isolated from PBMCs. The CDR3, as DNA: TGTGCCATCAGCGCTGCTCAGGGGGCGGGAACTGAAGCTTTCTTT. Translating gives CAISAAQGAGTEAFF.